This passage covers 32 T cell receptor beta chains from one sample sequenced in a study of blood T cell repertoires in COVID-19. Measured with immunoSEQ multiplex PCR; TCRdb has only the in-frame clones, and not every one. The table has some 150,000 clones, 85% to 90% seen once. Sequences were obtained from peripheral blood. These receptors were obtained from a woman between 40 and 55 years old with acute or convalescent COVID-19.

This clone was counted once. V usage is TRBV15 and J usage is TRBJ2-2; 7 bases agree with TRBD2. Looked up from germline, CDR1 is LNHNV and CDR2 is YYDKDF (reference sequence). CDR3 length: 15 residues. The V and J ends lost 3 bases and 5 bases, in that order; junction bases with no gene match: 6. CDR3 DNA: TGTGCCACCAGCAGGAGTCTCGGGGGGACCGGGGAGCTGTTTTTT. Protein product: CATSRSLGGTGELFF.

This chain links TRBV7-9 with TRBJ2-7, with a possible D match to TRBD2 (5 bases). Trimming stripped 0 bases from V and 2 bases from J, with 11 bases between. Germline values: CDR1 SEHNR, CDR2 FQNEAQ (reference sequence). The CDR3 is made up of 15 amino acids. CDR3 in amino acids: CASSLANPGTYEQYF. The DNA of the CDR3 is TGTGCCAGCAGCTTAGCAAATCCGGGAACCTACGAGCAGTACTTC.

V and J are TRBV13 and TRBJ2-4; 8 positions agree with TRBD1. CDR1 and CDR2 (germline): PRHDT, FYEKMQ (reference sequence). The CDR3 sequence is 15 residues long. The V segment lost 0 bases and the J segment 5 bases; nucleotides outside the gene matches: 3. The CDR3 nucleotides read TGTGCCAGCAGCTTAGGCCTGGGACAGGAAAACATTCAGTACTTC. Amino acid sequence: CASSLGLGQENIQYF. The entire variable domain, with the rest obtained from reference TRBV13 and TRBJ2-4, is as follows: AAGVIQSPRHLIKEKRETATLKCYPIPRHDTVYWYQQGPGQDPQFLISFYEKMQSDKGSIPDRFSAQQFSDYHSELNMSSLELGDSALYFCASSLGLGQENIQYFGAGTRLSVL.

This clone was recorded once. The chain has TRBV2 and TRBJ2-1; 14 positions agree with TRBD2. In germline, CDR1 is SNHLY, CDR2 FYNNEI. The CDR3 totals 14 residues. With 7 bases clipped from V and 10 bases from J, the junction kept 6 bases outside the gene matches. CDR3 coding DNA: TGTGCCAGCAAAGGACTAGCGGGGGGTCGGGAGCAGTTCTTC. Its protein product is CASKGLAGGREQFF.

The chain combines TRBV19 with TRBJ1-5; possibly TRBD1 for D (5 bases). The germline gives CDR1 LNHDA, CDR2 SQIVND (reference sequence). The CDR3 has 13 residues. V was pared by 5 bases and J by 3 bases, with 8 bases between. The CDR3 DNA reads TGTGCCAGTAGTTGGGGCTACAATCAGCCCCAGCATTTT. Amino acid sequence: CASSWGYNQPQHF.

CDR3 sequence: CASSKGLAGGKGHGELFF. In nucleotides, the CDR3 is TGTGCCAGCAGCAAGGGACTAGCGGGGGGAAAGGGGCACGGGGAGCTGTTTTTT. This rearrangement joins TRBV7-2 to TRBJ2-2; 15 nucleotides match TRBD2. V lost 5 bases, J lost 7 bases, and 11 bases stayed unmatched. Germline CDR1 is SGHTA and CDR2 is FQGNSA. The CDR3 extends over 18 amino acids.

This clone was seen only a few times. V gene TRBV28 combines with J gene TRBJ1-2, with D possibly being TRBD1 (6 bases). Trimming took off 10 bases at V and 6 bases at J, with 18 bases between the two ends. Germline values: CDR1 MDHEN, CDR2 SYDVKM. The CDR3 has 13 amino acids. The CDR3 DNA follows: TGTGCCACTATCCGGGTGGGGGCGGATGGCTACACCTTC. This encodes CATIRVGADGYTF.

This clone was observed a single time. The rearrangement uses TRBV5-6 and TRBJ2-7; 8 nucleotides agree with TRBD2. The CDR3 is made up of 16 amino acids. V was clipped by 0 bases and J by 2 bases; unmatched bases: 7. Germline-derived CDR1 and CDR2 are SGHDT and YYEEEE. The CDR3 is CASSLDGTRVPYEQYF. The CDR3 nucleotides read TGTGCCAGCAGCTTGGATGGGACTAGAGTTCCCTACGAGCAGTACTTC. Variable domain in full (rest from reference TRBV5-6 and TRBJ2-7): DAGVTQSPTHLIKTRGQQVTLRCSPKSGHDTVSWYQQALGQGPQFIFQYYEEEERQRGNFPDRFSGHQFPNYSSELNVNALLLGDSALYLCASSLDGTRVPYEQYFGPGTRLTVT.

The chain couples TRBV27 to TRBJ1-6; 9 bases are shared with TRBD1. This CDR3 contains 18 residues. CDR1 is MNHEY and CDR2 is SMNVEV in the germline V gene (reference sequence). Trimming cost V 2 bases and J 8 bases; bases outside gene matches: 13. Here the CDR3 DNA reads TGTGCCAGCAGTTTAAGTCGGGCCCCCCGGGACAGGGATTCACCCCTCCACTTT. It encodes CASSLSRAPRDRDSPLHF.

The CDR3 loop is CASSARIVRQGPNTGELFF. For the CDR3, the DNA is TGTGCCAGCAGCGCTCGCATCGTGCGACAGGGACCGAACACCGGGGAGCTGTTTTTT. The chain recombines TRBV9 with TRBJ2-2, with 7 bases that match TRBD1. Germline-derived CDR1 and CDR2 are SGDLS and YYNGEE. J gave up 0 bases and V 3 bases, and 14 bases lay outside the gene matches. This CDR3 contains 19 residues.

This chain joins TRBV30 and TRBJ1-4; D gene uncertain. The CDR3 spans 14 residues. V was clipped by 0 bases and J by 7 bases, with 12 bases between them. Germline V CDR1 and CDR2: GTSNPN, SVGIG (reference sequence). CDR3 nucleotide sequence: TGTGCCTGGAGTGTAGGTTCAGGCCGTGAAAAACTGTTTTTT. Its translation is CAWSVGSGREKLFF.

The CDR3 nucleotides read TGTGCCAGTAGCGACAATTACAATGAGCAGTTCTTC. Translated, it gives CASSDNYNEQFF. J is TRBJ2-1 and V is TRBV19; no firm D call. In germline, CDR1 is LNHDA, CDR2 SQIVND (reference sequence). Trimming stripped 6 bases from V and 4 bases from J, with 7 bases between. The CDR3 is 12 amino acids.

The chain carries TRBV4-1 and TRBJ2-2; D gene ambiguous. CDR1 and CDR2 (germline): MGHRA, YSYEKL. This CDR3 region has 16 residues. Trimming removed 0 bases from V and 2 bases from J, with 10 bases in between. The CDR3 DNA reads TGCGCCAGCAGCCAAGATCACCTTAGTAACACCGGGGAGCTGTTTTTT. This translates into CASSQDHLSNTGELFF.

This clone was detected once. The chain has TRBV6-2 or TRBV6-3 and TRBJ2-7, with a tentative D call TRBD1 (5 bases). Trimming pared 4 bases from V and 2 bases from J, leaving 21 bases between. CDR1 and CDR2 from the germline V gene are MNHEY and SVGEGT. The CDR3 is 17 amino acids. The CDR3 coding sequence is TGTGCCAGCAGTTCCCAGGGTTTCGGCACTAAAACCTACGAGCAGTACTTC. It encodes CASSSQGFGTKTYEQYF.

The rearrangement joins TRBV11-2 to TRBJ2-1, with 10 bases identical to TRBD2. V dropped 3 bases and J dropped 8; count of bases not matched to a gene: 4. The germline CDR1 and CDR2 sequences are SGHAT and FQNNGV. The CDR3 loop spans 14 amino acids. The CDR3 reads CASSFERGGYEQFF. DNA of the CDR3: TGTGCCAGCAGCTTTGAGCGGGGGGGCTATGAGCAGTTCTTC. Using reference TRBV11-2 and TRBJ2-1 for the parts outside the CDR3, the full variable domain is EAGVAQSPRYKIIEKRQSVAFWCNPISGHATLYWYQQILGQGPKLLIQFQNNGVVDDSQLPKDRFSAERLKGVDSTLKIQPAKLEDSAVYLCASSFERGGYEQFFGPGTRLTVL.

This clone has only a few counts. The CDR3 bases are TGTGCCAGCGGCCAGGGCTTAGAGACCCAGTACTTC. Translating it yields CASGQGLETQYF. The chain carries TRBV10-3 and TRBJ2-5; the D gene is possibly TRBD1 (5 bases). V lost 10 bases to trimming and J lost 4 bases, with 13 bases between them. The CDR3 length is 12 residues. Germline V gives CDR1 ENHRY, CDR2 SYGVKD.

The chain is built from TRBV4-1 and TRBJ1-6; 7 nucleotides agree with TRBD1. Germline V lookup: CDR1 MGHRA, CDR2 YSYEKL. The CDR3 runs 18 residues. Trimming cost V 0 bases and J 1 base; bases outside gene matches: 6. CDR3 amino acids: CASSQDWAGGSYNSPLHF. CDR3 nucleotide sequence: TGCGCCAGCAGCCAAGATTGGGCAGGGGGATCCTATAATTCACCCCTCCACTTT.

This chain uses TRBV28 with TRBJ2-7; 11 nucleotides align to TRBD2. V gave up 5 bases and J gave up 6 bases; unmatched junction bases: 9. In germline, CDR1 is MDHEN, CDR2 SYDVKM. The CDR3 totals 15 residues. CDR3 nucleotides: TGTGCCAGCAGTCGACCCGGGACTAGCGGCCCCGAGCAGTACTTC. Encoded protein: CASSRPGTSGPEQYF.

This chain connects TRBV7-2 to TRBJ2-3; 8 bases are shared with TRBD2. V lost 1 base to trimming and J lost 10 bases; unmatched junction nucleotides: 13. The CDR3 totals 16 residues. Germline V CDR1 and CDR2: SGHTA, FQGNSA. In DNA form, the CDR3 reads TGTGCCAGCAGCTTAGGGGCTAGCGGGCCACAAAGGGCGCAGTATTTT. This encodes CASSLGASGPQRAQYF.

The chain uses TRBV3-1 (or the pseudogene TRBV3-2) and TRBJ1-1, with D perhaps matching TRBD1 (6 bases). Germline CDR1 and CDR2: LGHDT and YNNKEL (reference sequence). The V gene lost 3 bases and the J gene lost 1 base, with 6 bases spanning the gap. The CDR3 is 13 amino acids. The DNA of the CDR3 is TGTGCCAGCAGCCAGACAGGGAACACTGAAGCTTTCTTT. Translated, it gives CASSQTGNTEAFF.

The V gene is TRBV19, the J gene TRBJ1-4; the match to TRBD1 covers 7 bases. In germline, CDR1 is LNHDA, CDR2 SQIVND (reference sequence). The CDR3 runs 15 residues. V gave up 4 bases and J gave up 0 bases; unmatched junction bases: 2. The chain's CDR3 is CASSSQGATNEKLFF. The CDR3 nucleotides are TGTGCCAGTAGTAGCCAGGGGGCAACTAATGAAAAACTGTTTTTT.

This chain joins TRBV19 and TRBJ1-2; D might be TRBD1 (6 bases). V was trimmed by 7 bases and J by 4 bases, leaving 19 bases between them. The length of the CDR3 is 15 residues. The germline V gene has CDR1 LNHDA and CDR2 SQIVND (reference sequence). Here the CDR3 reads CASTQGRGSSYGYTF. CDR3 nucleotides: TGTGCCAGTACCCAGGGGAGGGGTTCGAGCTATGGCTACACCTTC. The full variable domain, completed using reference TRBV19 and TRBJ1-2, is DGGITQSPKYLFRKEGQNVTLSCEQNLNHDAMYWYRQDPGQGLRLIYYSQIVNDFQKGDIAEGYSVSREKKESFPLTVTSAQKNPTAFYLCASTQGRGSSYGYTFGSGTRLTVV.

V usage is TRBV18 and J usage is TRBJ2-5, with 8 positions matching TRBD2. After removal of 3 bases from V and 6 bases from J, the junction contained 6 bases not matched to a gene. Germline V lookup: CDR1 KGHSH, CDR2 LQKENI. The CDR3 runs 14 residues. CDR3 coding DNA: TGTGCCAGCTCACCCCGGGGGGGTGCGAAGACCCAGTACTTC. Translated: CASSPRGGAKTQYF. Full variable domain (rest looked up from reference TRBV18 and TRBJ2-5): NAGVMQNPRHLVRRRGQEARLRCSPMKGHSHVYWYRQLPEEGLKFMVYLQKENIIDESGMPKERFSAEFPKEGPSILRIQQVVRGDSAAYFCASSPRGGAKTQYFGPGTRLLVL.

The CDR3 reads CASSRDRNEKLFF. The CDR3 nucleotides read TGTGCCAGCAGCCGGGACAGAAATGAAAAACTGTTTTTT. V gene TRBV6-5 combines with J gene TRBJ1-4; TRBD1 matches at 7 bases. The germline V gene has CDR1 MNHEY and CDR2 SVGAGI. V dropped 6 bases and J dropped 5; count of bases not matched to a gene: 3. The CDR3 extends over 13 amino acids.

The gene calls are TRBV19 and TRBJ1-4, with 7 positions matching TRBD1. The CDR3 spans 15 residues. CDR1 and CDR2 from the germline V gene are LNHDA and SQIVND (reference sequence). V was clipped by 4 bases and J by 0 bases; unmatched bases: 2. The CDR3 here is CASSTGTATNEKLFF. The CDR3, as DNA: TGTGCCAGTAGTACCGGGACAGCAACTAATGAAAAACTGTTTTTT.

The gene calls are TRBV6-5 and TRBJ2-3, with 7 nucleotides matching TRBD2. The V gene's germline CDR1 is MNHEY and CDR2 SVGAGI. The V segment lost 2 bases and the J segment 3 bases; nucleotides outside the gene matches: 5. The CDR3 contains 15 residues. CDR3 loop: CASSYGGGGTDTQYF. DNA for the CDR3: TGTGCCAGCAGTTACGGGGGGGGTGGTACAGATACGCAGTATTTT.

V and J are TRBV4-2 and TRBJ2-1; 8 nucleotides line up with TRBD2. V was pared by 0 bases and J by 6 bases, with 7 bases of the junction left unmatched. The CDR3 consists of 16 residues. The V gene's germline CDR1 is LGHNA and CDR2 YNFKEQ. The chain's CDR3 is CASSQDPGGARNEQFF. CDR3 in DNA: TGTGCCAGCAGCCAAGATCCGGGGGGGGCTCGCAATGAGCAGTTCTTC.

This chain joins TRBV5-1 and TRBJ2-4; no clear D. Trimming left V 4 bases short and J 8 bases short, with 19 bases between. The CDR3 has 15 residues. Germline lookup yields CDR1 SGHRS and CDR2 YFSETQ. The CDR3 reads CASSLDVPRRDIQYF. The CDR3 DNA is TGCGCCAGCAGCCTTGACGTCCCACGACGGGACATTCAGTACTTC.

This clone was observed a few times. V usage is TRBV7-9 and J usage is TRBJ2-7; weak D call: TRBD1 (5 bases). Germline-derived CDR1 and CDR2 are SEHNR and FQNEAQ (reference sequence). The CDR3 loop spans 15 amino acids. Trimming cost V 7 bases and J 4 bases, with 20 bases left between them. The DNA for the CDR3 is TGTGCCAGCATCAATACAGGTAACGTCCGATACGAGCAGTACTTC. Encoded protein: CASINTGNVRYEQYF.

This clone was detected only once. The genes are TRBV11-3 and TRBJ2-7; D gene uncertain. The V end lost 4 bases, the J end lost 0 bases, and 7 bases lay between the germline ends. The CDR3 spans 13 residues. Germline CDR1 and CDR2: SGHNT and YENEEA. The CDR3 is CASSSPSSYEQYF. Written as DNA, the CDR3 is TGTGCCAGCAGCTCTCCTAGCTCCTACGAGCAGTACTTC.

The rearrangement joins TRBV7-3 to TRBJ2-3; D remains ambiguous. The CDR3 spans 16 residues. Germline CDR1 SGHTA, CDR2 FQGTGA. Trimming removed 1 base at V and 1 base at J, with 12 bases between. DNA of the CDR3: TGTGCCAGCAGCTTAAATAGGTTTCAGGGCACAGATACGCAGTATTTT. This codes for CASSLNRFQGTDTQYF.

The rearrangement joins TRBV16 to TRBJ1-5; the D is unclear. This CDR3 region has 13 residues. Germline assignment: CDR1 KGHSY and CDR2 FQNENV. The germline V and J ends were trimmed by 4 bases and 9 bases, with 13 bases remaining between them. For the CDR3, the DNA is TGTGCCAGCAGCCCGGGTGTAGCACGGCCCCAGCATTTT. Translating it yields CASSPGVARPQHF.